Listed here is a single T cell receptor beta chain. Its target is not known. The data are from a study of T cell responses to AZD1222 COVID-19 vaccine. Findings and limits, study-wide: Spike-spanning, vaccine-associated CD4 TCRs were dominant at 160-218 and 743-854.

Method: immunoSEQ multiplex PCR; TCRdb's copy keeps in-frame clones and lacks some. Here the sample spans approximately 140,000 clones, roughly 90% being singletons. The CDR3 loop spans 14 amino acids. Trimming pared 7 bases from V and 5 bases from J, leaving 17 bases between. Germline loops: CDR1 SGDLS, CDR2 YYNGEE. The chain couples TRBV9 to TRBJ2-3; tentative D call: TRBD2 (5 bases). The TCR originated in an adult in good health. Sequenced here: peripheral blood, sampled on day 0 of AZD1222 vaccination. CDR3 DNA sequence: TGTGCCAGCTCCTTAGGGCTAGGAGGAGATACGCAGTATTTT. It is translated as CASSLGLGGDTQYF.